The clone carrying this TCR beta chain was found once. Healthy bone marrow donors made up the donor group. The record originates from a study of cytomegalovirus exposure and HLA in healthy donors. Study background: When about 400 donors were genotyped, roughly 80% of them were found to fall in the Caucasian-associated ancestry cluster.

V was shortened by 7 bases and J by 7 bases, with 28 bases between the two germline ends. This CDR3 is 17 amino acids long. Looked up from germline, CDR1 is SGDLS and CDR2 is YYNGEE. The study ran its PCR with 60 Vbeta and 13 Jbeta primers. Sequenced by immunoSEQ multiplex PCR; TCRdb stores in-frame clones only, minus some. The table lists about 160,000 clones, roughly four fifths of them singletons. Specimen: PBMCs. The V gene is TRBV9, the J gene TRBJ2-3; D is perhaps TRBD1 (6 bases). This TCR was sampled from a female donor in good health and CMV-seronegative. This CDR3 is CASALAHGGEAANTQYF. In DNA, the CDR3 is TGTGCCAGCGCTTTAGCACATGGGGGCGAAGCAGCTAATACGCAGTATTTT.